By sample share, the clone carrying this T cell receptor beta chain is large. The antigen is undetermined. The CDR3 is 15 amino acids. Germline V CDR1 and CDR2: SGHTA, FQGNSA. V was pared by 5 bases and J by 6 bases, with 11 bases of the junction left unmatched. The sample is drawn from a study of spatial heterogeneity in lung cancer. Study conclusions and caveats: Counts that tracked tumor mutation counts were those of expanded intratumoral alpha and beta TCRs.

MiXCR was run by TCRdb on the 5' RACE reads, yielding one entry per CDR3 protein. Of about 290 distinct CDR3 sequences in the sample, over 20% were seen once. Time point reported: sample taken at primary tumor resection. Donors were around 70 untreated early-stage non-small cell lung cancer patients. Material for sequencing was whole RNA from tumor, nontumor lung or frozen PBMC, left unsorted. The rearrangement uses TRBV7-2 and TRBJ2-3; 7 nucleotides match TRBD2. The sequences come from lung tumor tissue, collected at surgery. This clonotype was sampled from a male donor with early-stage non-small cell lung cancer. CDR3 in DNA: TGTGCCAGCAGCAGCGGGGCCCTCCAGAGGGATACGCAGTATTTT. Translation: CASSSGALQRDTQYF. Looking up the rest from reference TRBV7-2 and TRBJ2-3 gives the full variable domain: GAGVSQSPSNKVTEKGKDVELRCDPISGHTALYWYRQSLGQGLEFLIYFQGNSAPDKSGLPSDRFSAERTGGSVSTLTIQRTQQEDSAVYLCASSSGALQRDTQYFGPGTRLTVL.